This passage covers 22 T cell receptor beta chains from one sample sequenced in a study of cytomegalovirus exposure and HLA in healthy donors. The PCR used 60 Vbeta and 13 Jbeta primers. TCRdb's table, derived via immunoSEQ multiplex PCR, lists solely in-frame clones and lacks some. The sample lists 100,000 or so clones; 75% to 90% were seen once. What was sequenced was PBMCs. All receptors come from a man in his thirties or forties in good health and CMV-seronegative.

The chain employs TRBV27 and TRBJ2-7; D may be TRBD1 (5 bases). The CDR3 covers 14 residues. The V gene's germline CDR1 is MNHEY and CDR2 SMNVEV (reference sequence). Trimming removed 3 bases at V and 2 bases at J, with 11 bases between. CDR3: CASSFVGQTYEQYF. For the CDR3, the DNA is TGTGCCAGCAGTTTTGTGGGGCAAACCTACGAGCAGTACTTC.

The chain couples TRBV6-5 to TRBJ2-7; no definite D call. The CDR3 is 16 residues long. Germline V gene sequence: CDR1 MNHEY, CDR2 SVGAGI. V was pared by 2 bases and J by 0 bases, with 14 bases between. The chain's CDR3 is CASSYGGPASSYEQYF. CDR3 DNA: TGTGCCAGCAGTTACGGTGGGCCCGCCAGCTCCTACGAGCAGTACTTC.

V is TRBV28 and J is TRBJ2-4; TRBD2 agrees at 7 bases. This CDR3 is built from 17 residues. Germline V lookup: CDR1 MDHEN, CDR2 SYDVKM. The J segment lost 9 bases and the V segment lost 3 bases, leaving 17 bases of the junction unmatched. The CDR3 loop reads CASSFAREDVRIVIQYF. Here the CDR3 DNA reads TGTGCCAGCAGTTTCGCTCGGGAGGACGTGAGGATTGTCATTCAGTACTTC.

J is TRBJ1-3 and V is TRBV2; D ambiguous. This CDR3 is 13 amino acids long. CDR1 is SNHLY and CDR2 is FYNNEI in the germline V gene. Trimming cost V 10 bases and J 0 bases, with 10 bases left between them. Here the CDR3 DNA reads TGTGCCAATTCAACAGCCTCTGGAAACACCATATATTTT. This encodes CANSTASGNTIYF.

The CDR3 is CASSTPQFSGANVLTF. As DNA, the CDR3 is TGTGCCAGCAGCACCCCACAGTTCTCTGGGGCCAACGTCCTGACTTTC. The J gene is TRBJ2-6, the V gene TRBV5-4; D gene ambiguous. There are 16 residues in the CDR3. Trimming pared 4 bases from V and 0 bases from J, leaving 11 bases between. CDR1 SGHNT and CDR2 YYREEE come from the germline V gene (reference sequence).

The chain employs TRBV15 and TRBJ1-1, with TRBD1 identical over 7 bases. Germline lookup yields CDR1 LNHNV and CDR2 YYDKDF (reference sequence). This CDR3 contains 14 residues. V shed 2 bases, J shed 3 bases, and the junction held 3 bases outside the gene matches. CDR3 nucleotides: TGTGCCACCAGCAGATCTGACAGGGACACTGAAGCTTTCTTT. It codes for CATSRSDRDTEAFF.

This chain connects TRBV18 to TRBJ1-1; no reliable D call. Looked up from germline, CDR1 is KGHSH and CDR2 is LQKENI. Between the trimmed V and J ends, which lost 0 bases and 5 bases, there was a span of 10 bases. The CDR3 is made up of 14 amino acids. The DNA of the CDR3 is TGTGCCAGCTCACCACCAGAGGGCAAGACTGAAGCTTTCTTT. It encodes CASSPPEGKTEAFF.

This chain's CDR3 is CASSQTGGLNEKLFF. The CDR3 DNA is TGCGCCAGCAGCCAGACAGGGGGCCTTAATGAAAAACTGTTTTTT. J is TRBJ1-4 and V is TRBV4-1, with 10 positions matching TRBD1. The CDR3 consists of 15 residues. Germline CDR1 and CDR2: MGHRA and YSYEKL. The V and J ends lost 3 bases and 4 bases, in that order; junction bases with no gene match: 2.

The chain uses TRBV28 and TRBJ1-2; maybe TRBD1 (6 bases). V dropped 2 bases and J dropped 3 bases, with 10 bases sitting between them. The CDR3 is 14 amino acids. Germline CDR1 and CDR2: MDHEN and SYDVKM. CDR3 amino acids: CASSLGAGDYGYTF. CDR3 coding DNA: TGTGCCAGCAGTTTAGGGGCAGGGGACTATGGCTACACCTTC.

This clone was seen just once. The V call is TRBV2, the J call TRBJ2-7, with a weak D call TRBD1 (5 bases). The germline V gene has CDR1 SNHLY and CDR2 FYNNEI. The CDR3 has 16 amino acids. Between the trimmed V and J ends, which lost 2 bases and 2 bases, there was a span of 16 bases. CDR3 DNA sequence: TGTGCCAGCAGTGAAATGTTGGCAGGGTCGGCCTACGAGCAGTACTTC. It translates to CASSEMLAGSAYEQYF.

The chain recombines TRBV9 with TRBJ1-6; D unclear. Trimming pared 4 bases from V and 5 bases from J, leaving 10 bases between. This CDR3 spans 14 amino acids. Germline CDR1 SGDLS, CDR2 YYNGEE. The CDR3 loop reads CASSPRRDNSPLHF. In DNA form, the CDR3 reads TGTGCCAGCAGCCCCCGACGGGATAATTCACCCCTCCACTTT. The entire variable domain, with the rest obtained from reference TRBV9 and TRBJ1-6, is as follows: DSGVTQTPKHLITATGQRVTLRCSPRSGDLSVYWYQQSLDQGLQFLIQYYNGEERAKGNILERFSAQQFPDLHSELNLSSLELGDSALYFCASSPRRDNSPLHFGNGTRLTVT.

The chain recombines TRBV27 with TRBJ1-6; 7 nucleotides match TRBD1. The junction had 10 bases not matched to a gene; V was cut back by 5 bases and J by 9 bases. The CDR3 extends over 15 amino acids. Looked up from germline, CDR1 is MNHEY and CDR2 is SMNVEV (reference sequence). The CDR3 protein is CASSADRVQGSPLHF. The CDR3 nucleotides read TGTGCCAGCAGTGCAGACAGGGTACAAGGTTCACCCCTCCACTTT.

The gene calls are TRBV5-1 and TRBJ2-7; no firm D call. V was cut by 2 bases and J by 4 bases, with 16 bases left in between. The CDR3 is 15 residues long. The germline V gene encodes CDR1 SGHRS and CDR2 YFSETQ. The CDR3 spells CASSFSRRIAYEQYF. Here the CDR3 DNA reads TGCGCCAGCAGCTTTAGTAGACGGATAGCTTACGAGCAGTACTTC.

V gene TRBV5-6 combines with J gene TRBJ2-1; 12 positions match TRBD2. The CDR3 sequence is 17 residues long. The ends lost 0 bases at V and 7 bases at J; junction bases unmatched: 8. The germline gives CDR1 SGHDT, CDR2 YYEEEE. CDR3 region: CASSLVGLAGTLNEQFF. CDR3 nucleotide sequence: TGTGCCAGCAGCTTGGTTGGACTAGCGGGGACTTTAAATGAGCAGTTCTTC.

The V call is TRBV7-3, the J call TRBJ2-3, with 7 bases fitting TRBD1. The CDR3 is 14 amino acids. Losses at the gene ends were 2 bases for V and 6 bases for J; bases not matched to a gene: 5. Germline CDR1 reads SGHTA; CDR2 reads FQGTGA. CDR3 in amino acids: CASSLEGAGDTQYF. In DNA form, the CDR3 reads TGTGCCAGCAGCTTAGAGGGGGCCGGGGATACGCAGTATTTT.

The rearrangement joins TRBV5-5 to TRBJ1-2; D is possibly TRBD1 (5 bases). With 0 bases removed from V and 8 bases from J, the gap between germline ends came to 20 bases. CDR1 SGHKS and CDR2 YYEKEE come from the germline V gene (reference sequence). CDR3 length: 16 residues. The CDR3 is CASSLARGAGMDGYTF. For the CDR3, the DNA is TGTGCCAGCAGCTTGGCCCGCGGCGCAGGGATGGACGGCTACACCTTC.

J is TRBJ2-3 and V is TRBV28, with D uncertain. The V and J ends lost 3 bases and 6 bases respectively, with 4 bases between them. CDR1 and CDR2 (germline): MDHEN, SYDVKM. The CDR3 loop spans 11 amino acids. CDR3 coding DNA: TGTGCCAGCAGTTTCTCGGATACGCAGTATTTT. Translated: CASSFSDTQYF.

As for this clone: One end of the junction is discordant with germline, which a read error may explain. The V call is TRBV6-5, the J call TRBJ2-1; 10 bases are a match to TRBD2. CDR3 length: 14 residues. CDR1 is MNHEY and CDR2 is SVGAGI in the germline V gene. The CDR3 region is CASSNSGTSAQQFF. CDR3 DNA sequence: TGTGCCAGCAGTAACTCCGGGACTAGCGCGCAGCAGTTCTTC.

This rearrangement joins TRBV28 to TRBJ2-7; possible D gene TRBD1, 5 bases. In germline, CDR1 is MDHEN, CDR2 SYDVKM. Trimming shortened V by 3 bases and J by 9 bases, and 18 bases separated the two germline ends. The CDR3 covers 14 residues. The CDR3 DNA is TGTGCCAGCAGTTTGCAGGGAATAAGCTTCGGGCAGTACTTC. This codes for CASSLQGISFGQYF.

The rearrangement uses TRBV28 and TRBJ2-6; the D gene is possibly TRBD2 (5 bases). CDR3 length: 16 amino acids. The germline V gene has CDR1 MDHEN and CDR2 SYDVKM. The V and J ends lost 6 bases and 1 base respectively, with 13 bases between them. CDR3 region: CASSAGELSGANVLTF. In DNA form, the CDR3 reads TGTGCCAGCAGCGCCGGGGAGTTGTCTGGGGCCAACGTCCTGACTTTC.

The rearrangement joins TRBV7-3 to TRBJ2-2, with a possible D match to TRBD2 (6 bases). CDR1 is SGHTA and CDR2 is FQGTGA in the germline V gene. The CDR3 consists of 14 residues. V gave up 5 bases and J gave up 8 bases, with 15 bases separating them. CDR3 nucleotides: TGTGCCAGCAGCCCTAGCGCTGTCACAGGGGAGCTGTTTTTT. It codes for CASSPSAVTGELFF.

The CDR3 here is CASSIPGQGNYGYTF. DNA of the CDR3: TGTGCCAGTAGTATCCCGGGACAGGGGAACTATGGCTACACCTTC. V gene TRBV19 combines with J gene TRBJ1-2; 10 bases match TRBD1. J gave up 2 bases and V 3 bases, and 3 bases lay outside the gene matches. In germline, CDR1 is LNHDA, CDR2 SQIVND (reference sequence). This CDR3 is 15 amino acids long.